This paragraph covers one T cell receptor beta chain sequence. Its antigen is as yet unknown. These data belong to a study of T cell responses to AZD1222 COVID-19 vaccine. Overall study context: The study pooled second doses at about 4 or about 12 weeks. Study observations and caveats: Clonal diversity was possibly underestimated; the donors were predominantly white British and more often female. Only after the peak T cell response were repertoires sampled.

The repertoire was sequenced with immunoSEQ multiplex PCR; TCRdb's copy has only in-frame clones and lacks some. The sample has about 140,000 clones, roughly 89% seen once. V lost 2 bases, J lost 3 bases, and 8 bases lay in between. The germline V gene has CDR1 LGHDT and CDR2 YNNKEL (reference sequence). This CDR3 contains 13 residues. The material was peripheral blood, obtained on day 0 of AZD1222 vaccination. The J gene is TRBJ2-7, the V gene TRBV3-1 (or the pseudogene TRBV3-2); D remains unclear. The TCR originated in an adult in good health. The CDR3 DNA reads TGTGCCAGCAGCCAATATACAAGCTACGAGCAGTACTTC. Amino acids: CASSQYTSYEQYF.